This T cell receptor beta chain originates from a study of T-cell reconstitution after alpha-beta-depleted transplantation in children. The V gene end was trimmed by 5 bases and the J gene end by 5 bases; junction bases not matched to a gene: 18. The CDR3 has 18 residues. The germline V gene encodes CDR1 SGHAT and CDR2 FQNNGV. This clonotype has only a few counts. Using unique molecular identifiers, the investigators prepared the TCRbeta library. TCRdb independently ran MiXCR on the PCR reads; one entry per CDR3 protein. Seen here are around 410,000 distinct CDR3 sequences, approximately 11% observed once, and the top ten hold over 4.5%.

The source is a human donor who donated a stem cell graft to a child with acute myeloid leukemia. The source material was PBMCs from the stem cell graft donor, sampled from the stem cell graft. V is TRBV11-2 and J is TRBJ2-7; TRBD1 aligns across 10 bases. CDR3 residues: CASSPTLAVGQGIHEQYF. CDR3 nucleotides: TGTGCCAGCAGCCCCACGTTGGCCGTGGGACAGGGGATCCACGAGCAGTACTTC.